This T cell receptor (beta chain) was sequenced for a study of T cells in Graves' hyperthyroidism and ophthalmopathy. This clonotype has a count of ten or more. TCR beta CDR3 regions were amplified from RNA. Primed by the HTBI set, a first-round RT-PCR was run on the TCR CDR3. TCRdb called the multiplex PCR reads again in MiXCR, with one record for every CDR3 protein. The table lists about 610,000 distinct CDR3 sequences, about 14% of them singletons. Germline V gene data show CDR1 as MNHNS and CDR2 as SASEGT. V dropped 7 bases and J dropped 5; count of bases not matched to a gene: 11. The CDR3 runs to 15 residues. Ophthalmopathy cases scored 3 or more on the Clinical Activity Score and 4 or more on NOSPECS grade, with duration below 3 months. The diagnostic basis comprised clinical symptoms, serum thyroxine and TRAb, thyroid ultrasound and orbital computed tomography.

The source of this sequence is a woman between 40 and 50 years old with Graves' ophthalmopathy. Input material: blood. The chain combines TRBV6-1 with TRBJ2-5; 9 nucleotides line up with TRBD2. The CDR3 DNA is TGTGCCAGCACTCTTAGCGGGAGTAACCTGGAGACCCAGTACTTC. As protein: CASTLSGSNLETQYF.